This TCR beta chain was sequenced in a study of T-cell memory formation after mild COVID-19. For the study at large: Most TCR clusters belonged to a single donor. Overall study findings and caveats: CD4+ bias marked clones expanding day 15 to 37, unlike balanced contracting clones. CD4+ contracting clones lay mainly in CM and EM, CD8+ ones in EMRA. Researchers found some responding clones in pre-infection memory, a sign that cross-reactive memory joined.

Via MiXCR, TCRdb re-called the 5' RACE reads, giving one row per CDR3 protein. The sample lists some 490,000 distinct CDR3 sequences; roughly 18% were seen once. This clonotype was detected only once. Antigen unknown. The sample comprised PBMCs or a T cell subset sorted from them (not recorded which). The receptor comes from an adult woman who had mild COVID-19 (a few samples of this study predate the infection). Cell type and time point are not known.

The CDR3 reads CSVGAGWQETQYF. The CDR3 bases are TGCAGCGTTGGGGCGGGGTGGCAAGAGACCCAGTACTTC. The chain is built from TRBV29-1 and TRBJ2-5; D may be TRBD2 (6 bases). V dropped 4 bases and J dropped 2 bases, with 11 bases sitting between them. Germline-derived CDR1 and CDR2 are SQVTM and ANQGSEA. This CDR3 is built from 13 residues.